This T cell receptor (beta chain) is from a study of early T cells in non-severe SARS-CoV-2 infection. At the level of the study: Sequencing was performed on bulk RNA from unsorted whole blood, leaving chains unpaired.

Unique molecular identifiers were affixed to single, distinct cDNA molecules. TCRdb reprocessed the 5' RACE reads via MiXCR and lists one record per CDR3 protein. The sample lists approximately 70,000 distinct CDR3 sequences, approximately 9.1% seen once, with about a sixth in the top ten. A remark on this clonotype: Its specificity is unknown.

Study-wide findings and caveats: Matching with VDJdb favored anti-spike CD8 responses (missing private and CD4 specificities).

CDR1 and CDR2 (germline): MRHNA, SNTAGT. The CDR3 is 15 amino acids. J gave up 7 bases and V 7 bases, and 13 bases lay outside the gene matches. This TCR was sampled from an adult who was a healthcare worker with PCR-confirmed SARS-CoV-2 infection or an uninfected control (not recorded which). The rearrangement links TRBV6-4 to TRBJ2-1; 7 nucleotides align to TRBD2. The sequenced sample was whole blood, obtained at baseline. CDR3 sequence: CASTRLAAKGNEQFF. DNA of the CDR3: TGTGCCAGCACCAGACTAGCTGCTAAGGGGAATGAGCAGTTCTTC.